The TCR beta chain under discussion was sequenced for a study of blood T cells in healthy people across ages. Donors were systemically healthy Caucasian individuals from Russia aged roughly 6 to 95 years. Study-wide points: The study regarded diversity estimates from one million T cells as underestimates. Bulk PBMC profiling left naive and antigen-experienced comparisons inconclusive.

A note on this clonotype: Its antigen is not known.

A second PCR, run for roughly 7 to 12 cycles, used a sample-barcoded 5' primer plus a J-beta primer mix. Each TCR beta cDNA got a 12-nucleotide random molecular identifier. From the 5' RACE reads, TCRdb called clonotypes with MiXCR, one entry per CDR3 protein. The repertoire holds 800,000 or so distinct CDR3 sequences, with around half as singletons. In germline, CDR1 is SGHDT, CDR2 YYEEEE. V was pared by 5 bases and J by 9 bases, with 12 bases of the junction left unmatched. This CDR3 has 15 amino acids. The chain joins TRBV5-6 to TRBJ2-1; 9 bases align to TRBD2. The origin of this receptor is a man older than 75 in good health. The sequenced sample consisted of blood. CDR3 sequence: CASSYSGGRAGEQFF. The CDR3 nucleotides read TGTGCCAGCAGTTACTCAGGCGGGAGGGCCGGTGAGCAGTTCTTC.